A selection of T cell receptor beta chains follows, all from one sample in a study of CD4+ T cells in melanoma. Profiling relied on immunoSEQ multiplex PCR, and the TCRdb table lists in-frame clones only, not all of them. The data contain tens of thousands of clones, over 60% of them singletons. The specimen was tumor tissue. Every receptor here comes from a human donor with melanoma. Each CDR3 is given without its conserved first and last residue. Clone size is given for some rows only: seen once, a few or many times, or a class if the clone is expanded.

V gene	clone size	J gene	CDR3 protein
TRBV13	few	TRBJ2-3	ASSPSGVSTDTQY
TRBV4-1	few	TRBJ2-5	ASSQGSKTQY
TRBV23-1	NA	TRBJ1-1	ASSQLGPPKNTEAF
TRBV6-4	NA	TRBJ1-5	ASRTGHNQPQH
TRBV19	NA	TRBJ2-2	ASSRTGTGELF
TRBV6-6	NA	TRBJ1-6	ASNRDRNSPLH
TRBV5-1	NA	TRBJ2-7	ASSLVRGDYEQY
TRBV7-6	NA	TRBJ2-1	ASSVRSGGHYNEQF
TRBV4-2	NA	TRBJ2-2	ASSQVSGGNTGELF
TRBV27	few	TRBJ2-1	ASSLLQSSYNEQF
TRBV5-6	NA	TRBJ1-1	ASSFGDLGAEAF
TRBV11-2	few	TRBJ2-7	ASSTSGGDYEQY
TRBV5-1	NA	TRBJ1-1	ASNQGGNEAF
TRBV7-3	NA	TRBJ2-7	ASSFIRQGVREQY
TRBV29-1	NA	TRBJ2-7	SVTGTEYEQY
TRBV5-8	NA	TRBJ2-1	ASSLGGGTYNEQF
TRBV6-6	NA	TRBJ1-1	ASSPWRLEAF
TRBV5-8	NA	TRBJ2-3	ASSPATSVGTDTQY
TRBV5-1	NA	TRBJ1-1	ASSLTGRTEAF
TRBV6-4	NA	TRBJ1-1	ASSYRDKNTEAF
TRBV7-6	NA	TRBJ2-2	ASSLDRDRGLSGELF
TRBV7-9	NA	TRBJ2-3	ASSLVFGTDTQY
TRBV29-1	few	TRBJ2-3	SVGSGLDTQY
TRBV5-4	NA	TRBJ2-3	ASSPKGLLNTQY
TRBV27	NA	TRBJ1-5	ASSPHQGRNQPQH
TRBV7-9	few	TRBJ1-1	ASSSWGLGTEAF
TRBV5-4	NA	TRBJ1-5	ASSVGGPNQPQH
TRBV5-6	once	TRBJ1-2	ASSGVDRPTNYGYT
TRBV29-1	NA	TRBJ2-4	SVETGSNLRMAKNIQY
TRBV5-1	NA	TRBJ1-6	ASSLDFDRATRSPLH
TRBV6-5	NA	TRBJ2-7	ASGAGGYEQY
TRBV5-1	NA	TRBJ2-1	ASSLDSVSYNEQF
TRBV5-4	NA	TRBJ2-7	ASRKGTGWEQY
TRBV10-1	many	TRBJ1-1	ASNKAYRGPNTEAF
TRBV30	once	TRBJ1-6	AWSGGISPLH
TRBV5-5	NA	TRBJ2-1	ASSLSLAGGNEQF
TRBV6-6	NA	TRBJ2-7	ASIGGPGGSYEQY
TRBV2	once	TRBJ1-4	ASRSSEKLF
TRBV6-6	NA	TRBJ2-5	ASSYSDQQETQY
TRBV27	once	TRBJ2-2	ASSLRQGTTGELF
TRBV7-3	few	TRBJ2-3	ASSLGREADTQY
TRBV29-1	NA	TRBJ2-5	SERTGYQETQY
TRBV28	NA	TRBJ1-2	ASNPPPQGGYGYT
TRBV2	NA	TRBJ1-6	ASRPPGHSSPLH
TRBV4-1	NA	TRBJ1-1	ASSHLGQGGNTEAF
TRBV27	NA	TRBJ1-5	ASSLWSGSNQPQH
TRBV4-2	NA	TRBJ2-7	ASSQEAGVVDEQY
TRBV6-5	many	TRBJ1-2	ASSLTVGYGYT
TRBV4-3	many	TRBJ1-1	ASSQDTAGLFFGAEAF
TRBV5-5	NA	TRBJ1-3	ASSLLLQGSGNTIY
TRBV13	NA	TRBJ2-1	ASSSRNEQF
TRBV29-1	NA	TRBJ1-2	SVEDPWDRGLYGYT
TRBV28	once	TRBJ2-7	ASSLPQQGAAEQY
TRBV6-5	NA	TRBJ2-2	ASSLWAGGTGELF
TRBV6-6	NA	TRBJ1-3	ASSFQGTGNTIY
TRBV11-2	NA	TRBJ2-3	ASSLEVRSTDTQY
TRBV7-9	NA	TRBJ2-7	ASSPGTGAYEQY
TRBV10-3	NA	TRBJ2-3	AIAGGSTGTQY